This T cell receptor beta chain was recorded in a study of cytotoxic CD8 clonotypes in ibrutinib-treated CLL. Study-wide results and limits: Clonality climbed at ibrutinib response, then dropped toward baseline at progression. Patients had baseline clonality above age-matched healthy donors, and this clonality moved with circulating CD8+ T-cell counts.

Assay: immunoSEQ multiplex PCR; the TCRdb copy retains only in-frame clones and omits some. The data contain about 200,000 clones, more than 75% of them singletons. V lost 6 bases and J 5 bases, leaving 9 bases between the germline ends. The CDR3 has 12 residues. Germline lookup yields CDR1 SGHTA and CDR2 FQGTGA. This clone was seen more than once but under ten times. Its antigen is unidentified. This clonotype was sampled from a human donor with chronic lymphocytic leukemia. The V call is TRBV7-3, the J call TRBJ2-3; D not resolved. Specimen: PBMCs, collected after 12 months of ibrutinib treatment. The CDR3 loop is CASSGYGDTQYF. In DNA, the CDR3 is TGTGCCAGCAGTGGGTACGGAGATACGCAGTATTTT.